Given below is one T cell receptor beta chain in context. The PCR made use of 60 Vbeta and 13 Jbeta primers. The protocol was immunoSEQ multiplex PCR, while the TCRdb copy is restricted to in-frame clones and leaves out a portion. In the table there are some 90,000 clones, around 78% of which are singletons. The entry originates in a study of cytomegalovirus exposure and HLA in healthy donors. In the study overall: Of about 390 genotyped donors, about 80% grouped in the Caucasian-associated ancestry cluster.

CDR3 size: 14 residues. V gave up 1 base and J gave up 4 bases, with 11 bases separating them. Germline V lookup: CDR1 LNHDA, CDR2 SQIVND (reference sequence). This receptor was taken from a young man in good health and CMV-seronegative. The V gene is TRBV19, the J gene TRBJ2-7, with D perhaps matching TRBD1 (5 bases). Sequencing was carried out using PBMCs. The CDR3 spells CASSIGQGFYEQYF. The CDR3 nucleotides read TGTGCCAGTAGTATAGGCCAGGGTTTTTACGAGCAGTACTTC.